Below, 6 T cell receptor beta chains from the same sample are listed, as sequenced in a study of blood T cell repertoires in COVID-19. Measured with immunoSEQ multiplex PCR; TCRdb has only the in-frame clones, and not every one. The sample has roughly 380,000 clones; roughly 89% are singletons. Sequencing used peripheral blood. Source of these receptors: a woman aged 55-70 years with COVID-19, enrolled during active disease.

This clone was found once. The genes are TRBV5-1 and TRBJ2-1; 9 bases line up with TRBD2. CDR1 SGHRS and CDR2 YFSETQ come from the germline V gene. The CDR3 spans 15 residues. In nucleotides, the CDR3 is TGCGCAACTAAGCCGGGACTAGCCTCCTACAATGAGCAGTTCTTC. Encoded protein: CATKPGLASYNEQFF.

This clone has only one observation. The rearrangement links TRBV7-9 to TRBJ2-3, with D perhaps matching TRBD2 (5 bases). This CDR3 has 14 residues. Germline V gene sequence: CDR1 SEHNR, CDR2 FQNEAQ (reference sequence). The V end lost 1 base, the J end lost 4 bases, and 9 bases lay between the germline ends. CDR3 amino acids: CASSLGAAPDTQYF. The CDR3 nucleotides are TGTGCCAGCAGCTTAGGAGCGGCCCCAGATACGCAGTATTTT. The variable domain in full, with the rest retrieved from reference TRBV7-9 and TRBJ2-3, is DTGVSQNPRHKITKRGQNVTFRCDPISEHNRLYWYRQTLGQGPEFLTYFQNEAQLEKSRLLSDRFSAERPKGSFSTLEIQRTEQGDSAMYLCASSLGAAPDTQYFGPGTRLTVL.

V usage is TRBV15 and J usage is TRBJ2-7, with D possibly matching TRBD2 (5 bases). Per the germline V gene, CDR1 is LNHNV and CDR2 is YYDKDF (reference sequence). This CDR3 spans 13 amino acids. Trimming took 1 base from V and 8 from J, leaving 12 bases between them. The CDR3 nucleotides read TGTGCCACCAGCAGAGCCCTAGCTGGGCAGCAGTACTTC. This sequence encodes CATSRALAGQQYF.

Only one count was recorded for this clone. This rearrangement joins TRBV18 to TRBJ2-7, with TRBD1 matching over 7 bases. The CDR3 has 16 residues. The germline V gene encodes CDR1 KGHSH and CDR2 LQKENI. The V segment lost 6 bases and the J segment 5 bases; nucleotides outside the gene matches: 16. As DNA, the CDR3 is TGTGCCAGCTCTCTCCTACCGGGACAGCCGAGAAACGAGCAGTACTTC. This gives the protein CASSLLPGQPRNEQYF.

V usage is TRBV7-2 and J usage is TRBJ1-2; TRBD1 might be the D (6 bases). The CDR3 loop spans 14 amino acids. With 7 bases removed from V and 5 bases from J, the gap between germline ends came to 17 bases. Germline V CDR1 and CDR2: SGHTA, FQGNSA. Here the CDR3 DNA reads TGTGCCAGCACTTTGTACGGGACAAATTATGGCTACACCTTC. Its protein is CASTLYGTNYGYTF.

In DNA form, the CDR3 reads TGTGCCAGCAGCCAAGGGACAGGACAGGGGCCCTATGGCTACACCTTC. Translation gives CASSQGTGQGPYGYTF. The chain is built from TRBV3-1 (or the pseudogene TRBV3-2) and TRBJ1-2, with 9 bases identical to TRBD1. Germline CDR1 LGHDT, CDR2 YNNKEL (reference sequence). This CDR3 comprises 16 residues. The V segment lost 1 base and the J segment 4 bases; nucleotides outside the gene matches: 7.